The T cell receptor (beta chain) described here comes from a study of shared clonotypes between healthy human individuals. The overall study: Each donor's CD8 memory used one plate, CD8 naive two, each CD4 subset three. Notes on the study in general: Estimated richness was generally greater in naive than memory subsets. A handful of donors held about 5% of naive CD4 clonotypes in common. It was expected that sequencing depth would affect clonotype sharing among donors.

As regards this clone: Its specificity is unknown.

The CDR3 is 14 amino acids. The V gene end was trimmed by 2 bases and the J gene end by 4 bases; junction bases not matched to a gene: 6. The germline gives CDR1 SGHDT, CDR2 YYEEEE. Clones were sequenced by immunoSEQ multiplex PCR, and TCRdb holds only the in-frame ones, with some missing. The sample consists of over a million clones, around 78% of them appearing once. Material: memory CD4+ T cells from PBMCs. As for subset: CD45RA-negative fraction. This sequence joins TRBV5-6 and TRBJ2-7; 7 nucleotides align to TRBD1. This receptor was taken from a man between 18 and 29 years old in good health. Some clones in this sample may be carry-over from other donors' samples. The CDR3 loop reads CASSFRDRTYEQYF. DNA for the CDR3: TGTGCCAGCAGCTTCCGGGACAGAACGTACGAGCAGTACTTC.